This TCR beta chain was found in a study of blood T cell repertoires in COVID-19. Study at large: Specimens from acute and convalescent COVID-19 originated in the United States, Italy and Spain.

The V and J ends lost 5 bases and 2 bases respectively, with 7 bases between them. From germline, CDR1 is LNHDA and CDR2 SQIVND (reference sequence). CDR3 length: 13 residues. Authors' analysis steps: Scientists estimated how many nucleated cells there were by amplifying reference gene primers. This table comes from immunoSEQ multiplex PCR, and its TCRdb copy is limited to in-frame clones, with some not included. V and J calls and clone size are given by that table; D and trimming were obtained from the DNA. The table has around 250,000 clones, roughly nine tenths seen once; the top ten hold roughly 1.2%. Enrolled through a virtual design, the participants were between about 18 and 100 years of age and came from 24 US areas. Cohorts were assigned according to the clinical history that participants reported.

The specimen sequenced was PBMCs or T cells enriched from blood (not recorded which). The V call is TRBV19, the J call TRBJ1-3; D ambiguous. The clonotype originates from a human donor in a cohort exposed to, infected with or recovered from COVID-19 (not recorded which). The donor label of this sample is uncertain. CDR3 coding DNA: TGTGCCAGTAGTGCGGTCACTGGAAACACCATATATTTT. It encodes CASSAVTGNTIYF.